The clone carrying this T cell receptor (beta chain) was found once. These data come from a study of molecular identifiers for immune sequencing clone quantification. The V gene's germline CDR1 is MNHEY and CDR2 SVGEGT. Trimming took off 10 bases at V and 0 bases at J, with 16 bases between the two ends. The CDR3 is made up of 15 amino acids. TCRdb analysed the PCR reads with MiXCR anew, one entry per CDR3 protein. Of under 85,000 distinct CDR3 sequences listed, less than 20% are singletons. The gene calls are TRBV6-2 or TRBV6-3 and TRBJ2-4, with D possibly TRBD2 on 7 matching bases. The material sequenced was naive CD8+ T cells from blood, with Jurkat cell RNA spiked in. Subset specified: FACS-sorted CD8+CD4-CCR7+CD45RA+ naive T cells. The TCR was taken from a human donor in good health. Some libraries in this study had Jurkat cell RNA spiked in. The CDR3 loop is CANPRGGLAKNIQYF. For the CDR3, the DNA is TGTGCCAATCCGAGGGGGGGGTTAGCCAAAAACATTCAGTACTTC.